This T cell receptor (beta chain) was found in a study of T cells in Graves' hyperthyroidism and ophthalmopathy (dated by TCRdb to between 2018 and 2020). For the study in its entirety: TCR V-J signatures able to tell the groups apart were searched for in a discovery cohort of around 95 patients, of whom more than 40 had Graves' ophthalmopathy and about 60 had stable Graves' hyperthyroidism. Whether ophthalmopathy could be predicted prospectively was tested in an independent validation cohort made up of roughly 19 hyperthyroidism patients plus 17 patients who later progressed to ophthalmopathy. For training and testing, the 80 to 100 patients in the discovery cohort were randomly divided in a 7:3 ratio. In addition, the study compared T-cell repertoires in thyroid tissue and in blood from about 6 Graves' hyperthyroidism patients. After sampling, hyperthyroidism patients received methimazole starting at 30 mg daily, and ophthalmopathy patients received high-dose intravenous methylprednisolone. TCR Vbeta CDR3 sequencing of 130 to 150 peripheral blood samples (approximately 44 ophthalmopathy, about 74 hyperthyroidism and roughly 17 progressor patients) is reported in the paper.

CDR1 LNHNV and CDR2 YYDKDF were looked up in the germline V gene (reference sequence). Counting both end residues, the CDR3 totals 9 amino acids. The full study reports these points: A model built on a 13 V-J signature distinguished ophthalmopathy from stable hyperthyroidism, reaching around 88% sensitivity and 81.08% specificity in cross-validation and 80%/75% in testing. Most expanded thyroid clonotypes (frequency above 0.001) were also detected in blood, a finding suggesting that blood repertoires may reflect thyroid immune responses. No statistical method was used to fix the sample size in advance, and group allocation was not hidden from the investigators. In validation, the model predicted progression to ophthalmopathy a median of about 6 months before onset, with 70% to 71% sensitivity and almost 75% specificity.

Patients with uncontrolled infections, other autoimmune diseases, pregnancy or lactation were excluded. Diagnoses were established on the basis of clinical symptoms, serum thyroxine and TRAb, thyroid ultrasound, and orbital computed tomography. Total RNA was extracted using Trizol reagent, and RNA quality was assessed on an Agilent 2100 Bioanalyzer. The TCR beta CDR3 regions were amplified from RNA transcripts. A first-round RT-PCR of the TCR CDR3 used the HTBI primer set with the Qiagen OneStep RT-PCR kit. The libraries were constructed in a second round of multiplex PCR and then size-selected and purified. Libraries were sequenced paired-end with 100 bp reads on an Illumina HiSeq2000. Per the authors' processing: SOAPnuke was used to process the raw data, throwing out any read that contained adapters or uncalled bases, had a mean Phred below 15, or lacked an exact constant-primer or identifier match. COPE v1.2.5 was used to merge the high-quality paired reads, and each unique nucleotide sequence was defined as a clonotype. MiTCR v1.1 was used to align clonotypes to the IMGT TRBV, TRBD and TRBJ reference segments. The analysis included only V-J combinations with a frequency above 0.0001, which together covered 99.2% of the repertoires. The TCS score was defined as F50 (clonal expansion) divided by E x V (chaos), with BLOSUM62-based TCRdist calculated between CDR3 peptides within each V-J. Welch's t-statistics and random forest reduced 500 to 650 V-J features to some 14, which were used in a naive Bayes classifier (R e1071). The similarity between thyroid and blood repertoires was quantified using the Morisita-Horn index. TCRdb itself trimmed the public reads at Q25 with fastp, ran MiXCR and retained productive beta chains. Rows merge per CDR3 protein into single entries with the most common DNA and genes. These V and J calls originate from TCRdb's pipeline instead of the authors' own analysis. The sample contains about 570,000 distinct CDR3 sequences, around 42% of them found a single time. Of the sample, around a fifth is held by the ten largest clones.

As concerns this clonotype: Its antigen is unknown. This CDR3 fails to terminate in the conserved phenylalanine or tryptophan, so it likely reflects a read error. The DNA is omitted, as the CDR3 cannot be located on it reliably, and the CDR3 follows TCRdb's listing.

Recombination joined TRBV15 with TRBJ1-1. The receptor was isolated from an adult woman with Graves' disease, either hyperthyroidism or ophthalmopathy (not recorded which). Material for sequencing was peripheral blood or thyroid tissue (not recorded which). The CDR3 is CATKDGASS.